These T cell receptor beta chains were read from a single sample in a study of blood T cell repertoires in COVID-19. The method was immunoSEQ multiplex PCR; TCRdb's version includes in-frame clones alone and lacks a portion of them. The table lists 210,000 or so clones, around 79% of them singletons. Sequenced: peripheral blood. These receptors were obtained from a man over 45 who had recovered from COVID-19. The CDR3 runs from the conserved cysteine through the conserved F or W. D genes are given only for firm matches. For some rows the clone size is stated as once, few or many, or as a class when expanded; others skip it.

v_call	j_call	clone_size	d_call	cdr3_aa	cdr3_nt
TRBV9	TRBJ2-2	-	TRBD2	CASSAPFGREKVGELFF	TGTGCCAGCAGCGCCCCCTTTGGGCGGGAGAAGGTGGGGGAGCTGTTTTTT
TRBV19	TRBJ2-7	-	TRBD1	CASSIRGRVDEQYF	TGTGCCAGTAGTATTAGGGGGCGCGTGGACGAGCAGTACTTC
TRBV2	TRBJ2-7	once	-	CASSGVTNEQYF	TGTGCCAGCAGTGGTGTCACTAACGAGCAGTACTTC
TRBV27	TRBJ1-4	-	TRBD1	CASRRQGLFEKLFF	TGTGCCAGCAGGAGACAGGGCCTTTTTGAAAAACTGTTTTTT
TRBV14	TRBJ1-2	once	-	CASSQDAAGIIDGYTF	TGTGCCAGCAGCCAAGATGCCGCAGGGATTATCGATGGCTACACCTTC
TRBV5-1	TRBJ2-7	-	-	CASSLAGASKQYF	TGCGCCAGCAGCTTGGCGGGAGCTTCGAAGCAGTACTTC
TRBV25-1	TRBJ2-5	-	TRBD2	CASSKTSGRGGTQYF	TGTGCCAGCAGTAAGACTAGCGGAAGGGGCGGGACCCAGTACTTC
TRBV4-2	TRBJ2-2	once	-	CASSPGGHANTGELFF	TGTGCCAGCAGCCCTGGGGGACACGCGAACACCGGGGAGCTGTTTTTT
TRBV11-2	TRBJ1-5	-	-	CASSKPGHINQPQHF	TGTGCCAGCAGTAAACCGGGACACATCAATCAGCCCCAGCATTTT
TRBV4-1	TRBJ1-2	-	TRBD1	CASSQGPKEGAVRGYTF	TGCGCCAGCAGCCAAGGGCCAAAGGAGGGGGCTGTCCGTGGCTACACCTTC
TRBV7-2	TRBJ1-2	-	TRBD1	CASSLTGASIGYTF	TGTGCCAGCAGCTTAACAGGGGCATCTATTGGCTACACCTTC
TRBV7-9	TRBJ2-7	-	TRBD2	CASSLAEGLAGAHEQYF	TGTGCCAGCAGCTTAGCTGAGGGTCTAGCGGGAGCCCACGAGCAGTACTTC
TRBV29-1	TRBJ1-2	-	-	CSLEGPLGNYGYTF	TGCAGCTTAGAGGGCCCGCTGGGAAACTATGGCTACACCTTC
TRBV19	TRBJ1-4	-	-	CASSMSRDEKLFF	TGTGCCAGTAGTATGAGCAGGGATGAAAAACTGTTTTTT
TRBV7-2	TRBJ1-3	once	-	CASSPGSHSGNTIYF	TGTGCCAGCTCCCCGGGATCGCACTCTGGAAACACCATATATTTT
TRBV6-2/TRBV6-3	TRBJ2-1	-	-	CASSQSSSYNEQFF	TGTGCCAGCAGTCAGTCTAGTTCCTACAATGAGCAGTTCTTC
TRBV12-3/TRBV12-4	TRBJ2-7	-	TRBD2	CASSEREGYEQYF	TGTGCCAGCAGTGAGCGGGAGGGATACGAGCAGTACTTC
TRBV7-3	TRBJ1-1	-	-	CASSYQGGGTEAFF	TGTGCCAGCAGCTATCAGGGAGGTGGCACTGAAGCTTTCTTT
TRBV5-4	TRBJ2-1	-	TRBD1	CASSLTGTGYNEQFF	TGTGCCAGCAGCTTGACCGGGACAGGGTACAATGAGCAGTTCTTC
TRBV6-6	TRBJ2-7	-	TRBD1	CASSLPRTSGTGTYEQYF	TGTGCCAGCAGTCTTCCGAGAACTTCCGGGACAGGGACCTACGAGCAGTACTTC
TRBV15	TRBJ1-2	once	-	CATSRGGQVYGYTF	TGTGCCACCAGCAGAGGAGGGCAGGTTTATGGCTACACCTTC
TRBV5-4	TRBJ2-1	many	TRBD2	CASSASSGLAYNEQFF	TGTGCCAGCAGCGCGTCTAGCGGGTTGGCATACAATGAGCAGTTCTTC
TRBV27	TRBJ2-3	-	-	CASSFWGLTDTQYF	TGTGCCAGCAGTTTTTGGGGGCTCACAGATACGCAGTATTTT
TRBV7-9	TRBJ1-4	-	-	CASSLFGDPNEKLFF	TGTGCCAGCAGCTTATTCGGGGATCCTAATGAAAAACTGTTTTTT
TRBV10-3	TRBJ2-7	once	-	CAITGTNSYEQYF	TGTGCCATCACAGGGACAAACTCCTACGAGCAGTACTTC
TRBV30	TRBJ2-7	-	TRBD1	CAWSGSGTGGIASYEQYF	TGTGCCTGGAGTGGTTCCGGGACAGGGGGCATAGCATCCTACGAGCAGTACTTC
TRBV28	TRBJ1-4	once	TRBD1	CASSTRGDGGGEKLFF	TGTGCCAGCAGTACCAGGGGGGACGGGGGGGGTGAAAAACTGTTTTTT
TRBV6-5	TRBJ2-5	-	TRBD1	CASMTTGYQETQYF	TGTGCCAGCATGACGACAGGGTACCAAGAGACCCAGTACTTC
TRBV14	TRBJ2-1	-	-	CASSQWFRSHNEQFF	TGTGCCAGCAGCCAATGGTTTCGGAGTCACAATGAGCAGTTCTTC
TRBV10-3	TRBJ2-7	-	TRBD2	CAISVALAGYEQYF	TGTGCCATCAGTGTTGCTCTAGCGGGGTACGAGCAGTACTTC
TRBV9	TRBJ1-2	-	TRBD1	CASSLGQGYGYTF	TGTGCCAGCAGCTTAGGACAGGGCTATGGCTACACCTTC
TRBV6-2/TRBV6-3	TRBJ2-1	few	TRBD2	CASSYSNGRARNEQFF	TGTGCCAGCAGTTACTCGAACGGGAGGGCCAGAAATGAGCAGTTCTTC
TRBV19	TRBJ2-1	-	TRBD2	CASSILGGRASEQFF	TGTGCCAGTAGTATATTGGGCGGGAGGGCCTCTGAGCAGTTCTTC
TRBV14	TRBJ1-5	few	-	CASSQVPPRDQPQHF	TGTGCCAGCAGCCAAGTCCCGCCCAGGGATCAGCCCCAGCATTTT
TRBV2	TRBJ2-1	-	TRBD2	CASSPGLMSSAEQFF	TGTGCCAGCAGTCCGGGACTAATGTCGAGTGCCGAGCAGTTCTTC
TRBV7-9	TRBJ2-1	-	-	CASSPTGVSNEQFF	TGTGCCAGCAGTCCGACGGGAGTAAGCAATGAGCAGTTCTTC
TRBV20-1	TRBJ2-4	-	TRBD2	CSASWLAEHIQYF	TGCAGTGCTAGTTGGCTAGCGGAACACATTCAGTACTTC
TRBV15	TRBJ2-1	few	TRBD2	CATSRRLAGDNEQFF	TGTGCCACCAGCAGAAGGCTAGCGGGAGACAATGAGCAGTTCTTC
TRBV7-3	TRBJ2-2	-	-	CASSRSTTGELFF	TGTGCCAGCAGCCGGTCTACGACCGGGGAGCTGTTTTTT
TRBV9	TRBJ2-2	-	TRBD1	CASSVPPGGGELFF	TGTGCCAGCAGTGTACCCCCAGGGGGAGGGGAGCTGTTTTTT
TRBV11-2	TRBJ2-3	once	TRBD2	CASRSITSGRLRDTQYF	TGTGCCAGCAGATCGATCACTAGCGGGAGGTTGAGAGATACGCAGTATTTT
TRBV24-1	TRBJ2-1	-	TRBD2	CATSDSTSGRYNEQFF	TGTGCCACCAGTGATTCTACTAGCGGGAGATACAATGAGCAGTTCTTC